This TCR beta chain was recovered during a study of cytomegalovirus exposure and HLA in healthy donors. Whole-study context: Later analysis reported that the approximately 130 validation repertoires shared the platform of the roughly 670 first-cohort repertoires.

Profiled with immunoSEQ multiplex PCR; TCRdb holds only in-frame clones, not every one. The sample lists approximately 150,000 clones; approximately 90% were seen once. Trimming cost V 3 bases and J 0 bases; bases outside gene matches: 3. This CDR3 region has 15 residues. Per the germline V gene, CDR1 is GTSNPN and CDR2 is SVGIG (reference sequence). The donors were part of the validation cohort, which consisted of about 120 subjects and was separate from the first cohort of 666 subjects. The sequenced sample was PBMCs. This TCR derives from a man younger than 35 in good health and CMV-seronegative. The V and J genes are TRBV30 and TRBJ2-3, with 10 bases identical to TRBD2. CDR3 sequence (DNA): TGTGCCTGGAGAAATAGCGGGAGGAGCACAGATACGCAGTATTTT. This encodes CAWRNSGRSTDTQYF.